What follows is one TCR beta chain and its context. Antigen: not known. This entry is derived from a study of OX40 agonist ivuxolimab in advanced cancers. Looking at the study overall: Three partial responders included one hepatocellular carcinoma patient and two cutaneous melanoma patients.

This table comes from immunoSEQ multiplex PCR, and its TCRdb copy is limited to in-frame clones, with some not included. Seen here are about 61,000 clones, approximately 93% observed once, and the top ten hold roughly a sixth. Patients were ruled out by autoimmune disease history or systemic immunosuppression. Findings and limits, study-wide: There was clonal expansion of CD4+ and CD8+ blood T cells by week 6 at 0.1 to 3.0 mg/kg. Specificity for antigen went undetermined in the expanded peripheral T cells.

This material consisted of CD4+ or CD8+ T cells sorted from blood, taken in a trial of the OX40 agonist ivuxolimab. The receptor comes from an adult with an advanced solid tumor such as melanoma, head and neck, liver or kidney cancer.

The CDR3 nucleotides read TGCGCCAGCAGCTTTCTACCCGATTATCCGGGGAACTATGGCTACACCTTC. It encodes CASSFLPDYPGNYGYTF. The rearrangement uses TRBV4-1 and TRBJ1-2; D remains ambiguous. Trimming stripped 5 bases from V and 2 bases from J, with 21 bases between. Germline V gene lookup returns CDR1 MGHRA and CDR2 YSYEKL. The CDR3 consists of 17 residues.